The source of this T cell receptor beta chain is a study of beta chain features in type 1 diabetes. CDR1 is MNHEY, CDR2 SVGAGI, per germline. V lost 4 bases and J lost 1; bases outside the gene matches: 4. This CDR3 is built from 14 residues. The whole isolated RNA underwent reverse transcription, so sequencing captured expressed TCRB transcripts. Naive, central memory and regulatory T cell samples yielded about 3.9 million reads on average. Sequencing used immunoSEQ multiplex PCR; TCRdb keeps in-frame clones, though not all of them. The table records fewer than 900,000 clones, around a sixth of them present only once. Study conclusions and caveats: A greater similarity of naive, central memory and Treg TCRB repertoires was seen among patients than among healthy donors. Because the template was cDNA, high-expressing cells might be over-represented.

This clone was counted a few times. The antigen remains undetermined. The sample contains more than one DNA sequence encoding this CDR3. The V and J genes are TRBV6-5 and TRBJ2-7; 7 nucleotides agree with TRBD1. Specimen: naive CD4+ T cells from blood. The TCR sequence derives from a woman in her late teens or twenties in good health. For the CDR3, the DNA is TGTGCCAGCAGTTCCCCGGGACAGTCCTACGAGCAGTACTTC. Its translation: CASSSPGQSYEQYF.